This T cell receptor (beta chain) stems from a study of T cells after yellow fever vaccination. The V segment lost 3 bases and the J segment 0 bases; nucleotides outside the gene matches: 13. This CDR3 spans 18 amino acids. The germline CDR1 and CDR2 sequences are MNHEY and SVGAGI. This clonotype was detected a few times. TCRdb independently ran MiXCR on the 5' RACE reads; one entry per CDR3 protein. Of about 74,000 distinct CDR3 sequences detected, more than 5.5% appear once; the ten largest clones hold around a third. Material: CD8+ T cells sorted from PBMCs, obtained about 5 days after the first yellow fever vaccination. This chain joins TRBV6-5 and TRBJ2-7; 8 bases are a match to TRBD2. The TCR sequence derives from a man younger than 35 who received the YFV17D yellow fever vaccine. The CDR3 DNA follows: TGTGCCAGCAGTTATGGTTTAAAGCGGGGGCCCTTCTCCTACGAGCAGTACTTC. Amino acid sequence: CASSYGLKRGPFSYEQYF.